This T cell receptor beta chain was sequenced in a study of regulatory T cells in long-lasting Graves disease. The time point denotes: newly diagnosed GD, antithyroid drugs for less than 3 months. From PBMCs, RNA was extracted and then used to make the TCR library. TCR beta libraries were built with iRepertoire HTBI primers and Arm-PCR of CDR3 regions. TCRdb re-called the multiplex PCR reads through MiXCR, storing one row per CDR3 protein. The sample lists under 450,000 distinct CDR3 sequences; about 11% were seen once. Germline-derived CDR1 and CDR2 are SGHAT and FQNNGV. The CDR3 totals 15 residues. With V trimmed by 4 bases and J by 5 bases, 6 bases remained unmatched. This clonotype was seen more than once but under ten times. These sequences were also reported in another study, on T cells in Graves' hyperthyroidism and ophthalmopathy. According to that study: Newly diagnosed patients aged 18 to 65 had hyperthyroidism of under 2 months' duration. Clinical symptoms, serum thyroxine, TRAb, thyroid ultrasound and orbital computed tomography established diagnosis. During a first-round RT-PCR of the TCR CDR3, the HTBI primer set was used.

The input for sequencing was peripheral blood mononuclear cells (PBMCs), taken at new diagnosis, from a patient treated with antithyroid drugs. The chain uses TRBV11-2 and TRBJ2-2; 8 positions agree with TRBD2. The clonotype comes from a woman younger than 35 with Graves disease. The CDR3 DNA reads TGTGCCAGCAGCTATCACGAGCGGGGGACCGGGGAGCTGTTTTTT. It is translated as CASSYHERGTGELFF.